This record concerns one T cell receptor (beta chain) sequence. The sample carries other DNA sequences with the same CDR3. This specimen comes from a study of shared clonotypes between healthy human individuals. Genomic DNA of each subset was evenly split across several immunoSEQ plates. TCRdb's copy holds only in-frame clones and misses some; the assay was immunoSEQ multiplex PCR. Among about 2,200,000 clones listed, roughly 91% were seen once. Positively selected for CCR7, the CD45RO-negative cells used as naive CD8 cells excluded terminally differentiated effector memory CD45RA+ cells. V was clipped by 1 base and J by 5 bases, with 6 bases between them. The germline V gene encodes CDR1 SGHVS and CDR2 FQNEAQ. The CDR3 is 12 amino acids.

Sequencing used naive CD8+ T cells from PBMCs. The sequence was collected from a man younger than 35 in good health. Some clones in this sample may be carry-over from other donors' samples. The chain employs TRBV7-8 and TRBJ2-7, with D perhaps assigned TRBD1 or TRBD2 (5 bases each). The CDR3 reads CASSLGGDEQYF. In DNA, the CDR3 is TGTGCCAGCAGCTTAGGAGGGGACGAGCAGTACTTC. The variable domain in full, with the rest retrieved from reference TRBV7-8 and TRBJ2-7, is GAGVSQSPRYKVAKRGQDVALRCDPISGHVSLFWYQQALGQGPEFLTYFQNEAQLDKSGLPSDRFFAERPEGSVSTLKIQRTQQEDSAVYLCASSLGGDEQYFGPGTRLTVT.